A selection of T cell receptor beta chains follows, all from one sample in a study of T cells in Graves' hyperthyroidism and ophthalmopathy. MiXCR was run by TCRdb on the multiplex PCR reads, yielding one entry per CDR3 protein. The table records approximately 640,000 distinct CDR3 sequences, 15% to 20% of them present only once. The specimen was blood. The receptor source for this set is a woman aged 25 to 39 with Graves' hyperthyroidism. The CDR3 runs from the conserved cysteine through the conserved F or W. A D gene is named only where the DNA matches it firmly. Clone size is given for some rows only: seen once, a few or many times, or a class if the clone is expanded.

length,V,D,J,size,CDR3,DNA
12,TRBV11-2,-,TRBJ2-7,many,CASSPAYPEQYF,TGTGCCAGCAGCCCAGCCTATCCTGAGCAGTACTTC
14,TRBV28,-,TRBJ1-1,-,CASSPGVENTEAFF,TGTGCCAGCAGTCCAGGGGTGGAGAACACTGAAGCTTTCTTT
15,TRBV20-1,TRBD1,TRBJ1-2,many,CSARVIRGANYGYTF,TGCAGTGCTAGAGTTATCAGGGGGGCTAACTATGGCTACACCTTC
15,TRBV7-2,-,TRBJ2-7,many,CASSRAPGTPYEQYF,TGTGCCAGCAGCCGGGCCCCCGGGACCCCCTACGAGCAGTACTTC
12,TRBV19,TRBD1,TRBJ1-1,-,CASSIEGQEAFF,TGTGCCAGTAGTATCGAGGGACAGGAAGCTTTCTTT
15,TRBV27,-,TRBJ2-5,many,CASRRSVGAWETQYF,TGTGCCAGCAGACGTTCAGTTGGGGCGTGGGAGACCCAGTACTTC
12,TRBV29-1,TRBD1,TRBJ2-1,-,CSSGQGGGEQFF,TGCAGCTCAGGACAGGGGGGTGGTGAGCAGTTCTTC
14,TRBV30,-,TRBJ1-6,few,CASRGDSYNSPLHF,TGTGCCTCAAGAGGGGACTCCTATAATTCACCCCTCCACTTT
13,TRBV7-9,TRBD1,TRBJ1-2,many,CASSPGTGYGYTF,TGTGCCAGCAGTCCAGGGACAGGCTATGGCTACACCTTC
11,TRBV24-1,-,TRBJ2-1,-,CATRRGDEQFF,TGTGCCACCAGACGGGGCGATGAGCAGTTCTTC
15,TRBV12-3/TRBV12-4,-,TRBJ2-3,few,CASSRPVSATDTQYF,TGTGCCAGCAGCCGCCCGGTTTCGGCCACAGATACGCAGTATTTT
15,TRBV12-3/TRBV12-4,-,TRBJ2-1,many,CASSLELDSYNEQFF,TGTGCCAGCAGTTTAGAACTGGATTCCTACAATGAGCAGTTCTTC
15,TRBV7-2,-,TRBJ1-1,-,CASSLAAGLALEAFF,TGTGCCAGCAGCTTAGCCGCAGGGCTTGCCCTCGAAGCTTTCTTT
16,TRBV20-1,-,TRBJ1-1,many,CSARDPFDTGSDEAFF,TGCAGTGCTAGAGACCCCTTCGATACAGGGTCGGATGAAGCTTTCTTT
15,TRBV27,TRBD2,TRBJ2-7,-,CASSKLPGLAHEQYF,TGTGCCAGCAGCAAACTCCCGGGACTAGCCCACGAGCAGTACTTC
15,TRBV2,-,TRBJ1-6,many,CASSERGPDRSPLHF,TGTGCCAGCAGTGAGAGGGGCCCTGACAGATCACCCCTCCACTTT
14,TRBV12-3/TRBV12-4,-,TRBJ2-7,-,CASSPRDILHEQYF,TGTGCCAGCAGTCCCAGGGACATTTTACACGAGCAGTACTTC
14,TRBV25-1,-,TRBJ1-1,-,CASSELQGSTEAFF,TGTGCCAGCAGTGAACTTCAGGGCAGCACTGAAGCTTTCTTT
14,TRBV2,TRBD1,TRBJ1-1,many,CASSELQGATEAFF,TGTGCCAGCAGCGAATTACAGGGGGCTACTGAAGCTTTCTTT
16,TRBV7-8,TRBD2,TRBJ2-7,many,CASTWEREGTPHEQYF,TGTGCCAGCACCTGGGAGCGGGAGGGCACCCCCCACGAGCAGTACTTC
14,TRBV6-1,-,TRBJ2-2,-,CASRNPAGTGELFF,TGTGCCAGCAGGAACCCCGCCGGCACCGGGGAGCTGTTTTTT
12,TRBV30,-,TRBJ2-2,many,CAWSVKAGELFF,TGTGCCTGGAGTGTAAAAGCCGGGGAGCTGTTTTTT
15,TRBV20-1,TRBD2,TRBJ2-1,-,CSASRGGRPDNEQFF,TGCAGTGCTAGCCGGGGCGGGAGACCGGACAATGAGCAGTTCTTC
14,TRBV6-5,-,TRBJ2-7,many,CASSYADPSYEQYF,TGTGCCAGCAGTTACGCTGATCCCTCCTACGAGCAGTACTTC
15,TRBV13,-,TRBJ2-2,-,CASSINGRNTGELFF,TGTGCCAGCAGCATCAACGGGAGGAACACCGGGGAGCTGTTTTTT
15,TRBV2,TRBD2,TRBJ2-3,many,CASSDDAGGPDTQYF,TGTGCCAGCAGTGATGACGCGGGAGGACCAGATACGCAGTATTTT
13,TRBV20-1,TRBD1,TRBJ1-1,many,CSARDRGNTEAFF,TGCAGTGCTAGGGACAGGGGGAACACTGAAGCTTTCTTT
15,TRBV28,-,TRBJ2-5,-,CASSSSGPAIGAQYF,TGTGCCAGCAGTTCCTCTGGACCGGCGATAGGGGCCCAGTACTTC
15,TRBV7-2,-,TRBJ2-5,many,CASSLDPAANLAQYF,TGTGCCAGCAGCTTAGATCCAGCGGCTAACTTGGCCCAGTACTTC
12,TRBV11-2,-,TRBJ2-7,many,CASSLGTLEQYF,TGTGCCAGCAGCTTAGGGACCCTCGAGCAGTACTTC
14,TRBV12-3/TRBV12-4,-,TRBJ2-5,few,CASSPQGGGETQYF,TGTGCCAGCAGTCCCCAAGGGGGAGGAGAGACCCAGTACTTC
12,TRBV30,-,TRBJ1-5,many,CAWSGGDQPQHF,TGTGCCTGGAGTGGGGGGGATCAGCCCCAGCATTTT
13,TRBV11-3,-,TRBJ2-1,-,CASSLERASGQFF,TGTGCCAGCAGCTTAGAGCGCGCCAGTGGGCAGTTCTTC
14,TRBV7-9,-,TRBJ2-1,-,CASSYGGSPNEQFF,TGTGCCAGCAGCTATGGAGGGTCCCCAAATGAGCAGTTCTTC
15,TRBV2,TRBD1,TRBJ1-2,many,CASSPGQGGYYGYTF,TGTGCCAGCAGCCCGGGACAGGGGGGCTACTATGGCTACACCTTC
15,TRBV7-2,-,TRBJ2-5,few,CASSPFGRGQETQYF,TGTGCCAGCAGCCCCTTCGGACGGGGGCAAGAGACCCAGTACTTC